This entry is about one TCR beta chain. Arm-PCR of CDR3 regions and iRepertoire HTBI primers were the basis on which TCR beta libraries were built. Each CDR3 protein is one row after TCRdb ran MiXCR on the multiplex PCR reads. The sample yields more than 300,000 distinct CDR3 sequences, roughly 25% seen once. The data derive from a study of regulatory T cells in long-lasting Graves disease. Regarding time point: persistent/refractory GD, antithyroid drugs over 5 years with positive TRAb. PBMCs provided the RNA from which the TCR library was made. After removal of 6 bases from V and 12 bases from J, the junction contained 17 bases not matched to a gene. The CDR3 is 15 amino acids. CDR1 is SQVTM and CDR2 is ANQGSEA in the germline V gene.

This receptor was identified in a woman aged 40 to 49 with Graves disease. The sample was peripheral blood mononuclear cells (PBMCs), taken when the disease was refractory, from a patient treated with antithyroid drugs. The gene calls are TRBV29-1 and TRBJ2-1; 10 bases map to TRBD2. The CDR3 region is CSVDTSGAGGLGQFF. CDR3 bases: TGCAGCGTCGATACTAGCGGGGCTGGTGGGCTCGGGCAGTTCTTC.